One and the same sample provided the 7 T cell receptor beta chains below, sequenced in a study of metastatic and nonmetastatic thyroid tumors. Before thyroid surgery, none of the patients had received any treatment. With MiXCR, TCRdb called clones anew from the PCR reads. The sample includes roughly 40,000 clones, around 18% seen only once; the top ten take roughly 13%. Sequences were obtained from tumor tissue. The source of these receptors is a female donor with papillary thyroid cancer or a benign thyroid nodule (not recorded which). Some clones in this sample may be carry-over from other donors' samples.

This clone has only a few counts. The chain couples TRBV28 to TRBJ2-1, with D tentatively TRBD2 (5 bases). With 2 bases removed from V and 9 bases from J, the gap between germline ends came to 14 bases. The CDR3 loop spans 14 amino acids. Per germline, CDR1 MDHEN and CDR2 SYDVKM. The CDR3 here is CASSLVGSLAEQFF. The CDR3 DNA reads TGTGCCAGCAGTTTAGTGGGCTCTCTAGCTGAGCAGTTCTTC.

This clone has a count of ten or more. This rearrangement joins TRBV18 to TRBJ2-7; D is ambiguous. Per the germline V gene, CDR1 is KGHSH and CDR2 is LQKENI. Trimming stripped 5 bases from V and 0 bases from J, with 8 bases between. This CDR3 contains 13 residues. CDR3 in amino acids: CASSTAISYEQYF. The CDR3 DNA is TGTGCCAGCTCAACGGCCATCTCCTACGAGCAGTACTTC.

This clone was detected many times. This chain connects TRBV6-1 to TRBJ2-1, with 7 bases aligning to TRBD1. The CDR3 covers 14 residues. The germline V gene encodes CDR1 MNHNS and CDR2 SASEGT. Trimming took 4 bases from V and 3 from J; bases not matched to a gene: 3. The CDR3 protein is CASSAGTDYNEQFF. Written as DNA, the CDR3 is TGTGCCAGCAGTGCCGGGACAGACTACAATGAGCAGTTCTTC.

This clone was found many times. The CDR3 region is CASSPGLAGTNTGELFF. The CDR3 nucleotides are TGCGCCAGCAGCCCCGGACTAGCGGGAACGAACACCGGGGAGCTGTTTTTT. V usage is TRBV5-1 and J usage is TRBJ2-2; TRBD2 matches 12 bases. This CDR3 comprises 17 residues. CDR1 and CDR2 from the germline V gene are SGHRS and YFSETQ. V shed 4 bases, J shed 0 bases, and the junction held 4 bases outside the gene matches. Supplemented by reference TRBV5-1 and TRBJ2-2, the full variable domain reads KAGVTQTPRYLIKTRGQQVTLSCSPISGHRSVSWYQQTPGQGLQFLFEYFSETQRNKGNFPGRFSGRQFSNSRSEMNVSTLELGDSALYLCASSPGLAGTNTGELFFGEGSRLTVL.

This clone was counted at least ten times. The chain recombines TRBV6-1 with TRBJ1-5; D is perhaps TRBD1 (6 bases). The CDR3 sequence is 15 residues long. CDR1 and CDR2 from the germline V gene are MNHNS and SASEGT. V shed 5 bases and J shed 4 bases, with 15 bases lying between them. CDR3 sequence reads: CASSLTGNGNQPQHF. In nucleotides, the CDR3 is TGTGCCAGCAGTCTTACAGGGAACGGGAATCAGCCCCAGCATTTT.

This clone occurred many times. The chain uses TRBV2 and TRBJ1-5; D gene unclear. Germline-derived CDR1 and CDR2 are SNHLY and FYNNEI. This CDR3 spans 16 amino acids. The V gene lost 7 bases and the J gene lost 7 bases, with 23 bases spanning the gap. CDR3 sequence reads: CASTKGTGWLDQPQHF. As DNA, the CDR3 is TGTGCCAGCACCAAGGGAACGGGATGGTTGGACCAGCCCCAGCATTTT.

Ten or more counts support this clone. Its ends do not fully match the called genes, so a read error is possible. Other nucleotide sequences from this sample produce the same CDR3. The J gene is TRBJ2-3, the V gene TRBV5-1; 7 positions match TRBD1. Germline lookup yields CDR1 SGHRS and CDR2 YFSETQ. The CDR3 is 15 residues long. The CDR3 here is CASSLEGQYTDTQYF. DNA for the CDR3: TGCGCCAGCAGCTTGGAGGGACAGTACACAGATACGCAATATTTT. The full variable domain, completed using reference TRBV5-1 and TRBJ2-3, is KAGVTQTPRYLIKTRGQQVTLSCSPISGHRSVSWYQQTPGQGLQFLFEYFSETQRNKGNFPGRFSGRQFSNSRSEMNVSTLELGDSALYLCASSLEGQYTDTQYFGPGTRLTVL.